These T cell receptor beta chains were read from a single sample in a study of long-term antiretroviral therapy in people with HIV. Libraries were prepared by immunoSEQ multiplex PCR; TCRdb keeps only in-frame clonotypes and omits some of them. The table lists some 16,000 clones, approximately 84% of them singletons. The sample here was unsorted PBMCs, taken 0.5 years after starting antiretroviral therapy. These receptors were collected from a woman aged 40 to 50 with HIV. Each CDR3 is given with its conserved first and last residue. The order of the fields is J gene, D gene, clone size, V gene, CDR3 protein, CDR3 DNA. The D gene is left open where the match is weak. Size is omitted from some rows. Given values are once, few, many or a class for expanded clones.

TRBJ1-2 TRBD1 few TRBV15 CATSLSPGGNDGYTF TGTGCCACCAGCTTATCTCCAGGGGGCAACGATGGCTACACCTTC
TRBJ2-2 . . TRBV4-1 CASSRAQANTGELFF TGCGCCAGCAGCCGGGCACAGGCGAACACCGGGGAGCTGTTTTTT
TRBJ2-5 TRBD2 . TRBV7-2 CASSRDERGYQETQYF TGTGCCAGCAGCAGGGATGAGCGGGGGTACCAAGAGACCCAGTACTTC
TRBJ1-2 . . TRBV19 CASTLGEGRNYGYTF TGTGCCAGTACCCTAGGAGAGGGCAGGAACTATGGCTACACCTTC
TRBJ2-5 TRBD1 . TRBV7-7 CASSPGTGRQETQYF TGTGCTAGCAGCCCCGGGACAGGTCGGCAAGAGACCCAGTACTTC
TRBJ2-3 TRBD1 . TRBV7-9 CASSSGQGRGSDTQYF TGTGCCAGCAGCTCAGGACAGGGGCGCGGTTCAGATACGCAGTATTTT
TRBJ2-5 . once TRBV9 CASSVGGKETQYF TGTGCCAGCAGCGTAGGAGGGAAGGAGACCCAGTACTTC
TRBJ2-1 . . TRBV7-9 CASSQANEQFF TGTGCCAGCAGCCAGGCAAATGAGCAGTTCTTC
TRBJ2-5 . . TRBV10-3 CAISASGQETQYF TGTGCCATCAGTGCAAGTGGTCAAGAGACCCAGTACTTC
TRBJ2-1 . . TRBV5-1 CASGGRQVPYNEQFF TGCGCCAGCGGCGGGCGACAGGTTCCCTACAATGAGCAGTTCTTC
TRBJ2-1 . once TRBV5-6 CASSPDLHLEFF TGTGCCAGCAGCCCGGACCTCCACTTGGAGTTCTTC
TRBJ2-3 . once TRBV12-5 CASGLEPFTDTQYF TGTGCTAGTGGTTTGGAGCCTTTCACAGATACGCAGTATTTT
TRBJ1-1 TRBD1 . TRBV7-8 CASSVYRGPNTEAFF TGTGCCAGCAGCGTTTACAGGGGACCGAACACTGAAGCTTTCTTT
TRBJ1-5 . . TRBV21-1 CASSKGGDQPQHF TGTGCCAGCAGCAAAGGAGGTGATCAGCCCCAGCATTTT
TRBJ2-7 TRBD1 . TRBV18 CASSWSDRVAYEQYF TGTGCCAGCTCATGGTCCGACAGGGTCGCCTACGAGCAGTACTTC
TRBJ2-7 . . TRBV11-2 CASSLAYEQYF TGTGCCAGCAGCTTAGCCTACGAGCAGTACTTC
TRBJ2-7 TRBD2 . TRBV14 CASSQVSGGLSSYEQYF TGTGCCAGCAGCCAAGTGTCCGGGGGGTTAAGTTCCTACGAGCAGTACTTC
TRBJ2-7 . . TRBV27 CASSSGRQEQYF TGTGCCAGCAGTTCCGGCCGACAAGAGCAGTACTTC
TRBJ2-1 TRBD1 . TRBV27 CASSFWTGGNEQFF TGTGCCAGCAGTTTTTGGACAGGGGGCAATGAGCAGTTCTTC
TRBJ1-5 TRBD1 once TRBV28 CASSRPGTGLQPQHF TGTGCCAGCAGCCGTCCCGGGACAGGGCTTCAGCCCCAGCATTTT
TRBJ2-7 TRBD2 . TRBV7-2 CASSLLLAGTPYEQYF TGTGCCAGCAGCTTGCTACTAGCGGGGACCCCCTACGAGCAGTACTTC
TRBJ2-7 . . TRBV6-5 CASSYSTVGEVGEQYF TGTGCCAGCAGTTACTCGACGGTGGGAGAGGTGGGGGAGCAGTACTTC
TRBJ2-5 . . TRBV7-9 CASSLVASQETQYF TGTGCCAGCAGCTTAGTGGCTAGCCAAGAGACCCAGTACTTC
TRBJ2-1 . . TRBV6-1 CASSPGLNEQFF TGTGCCAGCAGCCCGGGCCTAAATGAGCAGTTCTTC
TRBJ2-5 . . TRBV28 CASIQTGTIETQYF TGTGCCAGCATTCAAACTGGGACCATTGAGACCCAGTACTTC
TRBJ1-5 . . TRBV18 CASSGVGQPQHF TGTGCCAGCTCAGGGGTTGGCCAGCCCCAGCATTTT
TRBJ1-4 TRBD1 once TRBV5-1 CASSLDRGNEKLFF TGCGCCAGCAGCTTGGACAGGGGGAATGAAAAACTGTTTTTT
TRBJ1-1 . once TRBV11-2 CASSLRDTEAFF TGTGCCAGCAGCCTCAGGGATACTGAAGCTTTCTTT
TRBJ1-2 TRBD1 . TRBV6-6 CASRGQGGANYGYTF TGTGCCAGCAGAGGACAGGGGGGGGCTAACTATGGCTACACCTTC
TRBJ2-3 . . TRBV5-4 CASSLSGSPQDTQYF TGTGCCAGCAGCTTGTCTGGGTCCCCGCAAGATACGCAGTATTTT
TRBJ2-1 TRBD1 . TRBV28 CASRSPDRGRYEQFF TGTGCCAGCAGGTCCCCTGACAGGGGCCGTTACGAGCAGTTCTTC
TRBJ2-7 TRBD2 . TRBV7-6 CASSLGASGSWDEQYF TGTGCCAGCAGCTTAGGCGCGAGCGGGAGTTGGGACGAGCAGTACTTC
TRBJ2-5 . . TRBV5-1 CASSFSPDQETQYF TGCGCCAGCAGCTTTAGTCCGGACCAAGAGACCCAGTACTTC
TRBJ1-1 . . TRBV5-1 CASSLSLGLNTEAFF TGCGCCAGCAGCTTGTCTCTAGGCCTGAACACTGAAGCTTTCTTT
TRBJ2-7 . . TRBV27 CASRPWEDPRQYF TGTGCCAGCAGACCTTGGGAGGACCCACGTCAGTACTTC
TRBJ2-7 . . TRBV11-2 CASSQQGTYEQYF TGTGCCAGCAGCCAGCAAGGAACCTACGAGCAGTACTTC
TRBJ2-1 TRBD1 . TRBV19 CASSTPRQGPLVDEQFF TGTGCCAGTAGTACTCCGCGACAGGGCCCCCTAGTTGATGAGCAGTTCTTC
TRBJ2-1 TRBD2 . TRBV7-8 CASSLGLAGNEQFF TGTGCCAGCAGCTTGGGACTAGCGGGCAATGAGCAGTTCTTC
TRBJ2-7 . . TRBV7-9 CASSLSGKPDEQYF TGTGCCAGCAGCTTATCCGGTAAGCCGGACGAACAGTACTTC
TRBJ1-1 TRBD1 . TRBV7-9 CASRELTGGNTEAFF TGTGCCAGCAGAGAGCTCACAGGGGGCAACACTGAAGCTTTCTTT
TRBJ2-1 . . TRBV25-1 CASGYLGQFF TGTGCCAGCGGATACCTGGGGCAGTTCTTC
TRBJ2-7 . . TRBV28 CASSLIETLGEQYF TGTGCCAGCAGTTTAATAGAGACCCTAGGCGAGCAGTACTTC
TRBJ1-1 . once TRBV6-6 CASSYSNLIPEAFF TGTGCCAGCAGTTACTCGAATCTAATCCCTGAAGCTTTCTTT
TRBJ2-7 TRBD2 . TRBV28 CASSLAGTSGDYEQYF TGTGCCAGCAGTTTGGCGGGGACTAGCGGAGACTACGAGCAGTACTTC
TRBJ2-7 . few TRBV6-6 CASSSPTGTSYEQYF TGTGCCAGCAGCTCCCCCACAGGGACCTCCTACGAGCAGTACTTC
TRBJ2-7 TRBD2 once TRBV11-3 CASSLEAGVPEQYF TGTGCCAGCAGCTTAGAGGCGGGAGTTCCCGAGCAGTACTTC
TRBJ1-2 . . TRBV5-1 CASSPSGGNFLYGYTF TGCGCCAGCAGCCCCTCTGGGGGCAACTTCTTGTATGGCTACACCTTC